The 6 T cell receptor beta chains below were found in one sample sequenced in a study of blood T cell repertoires in COVID-19. The data were produced by immunoSEQ multiplex PCR, yet TCRdb's version contains in-frame clones alone and is incomplete. The sample lists approximately 270,000 clones, around 90% seen once, with approximately 3% in the top ten. The sample taken for sequencing was PBMCs or T cells enriched from blood (not recorded which). The receptors here all came from a man aged 35 to 55 who had been exposed to COVID-19.

V gene TRBV14 combines with J gene TRBJ2-1, with D tentatively TRBD2 (6 bases). The V end was cut by 3 bases, the J end by 7 bases, with 16 bases between. The CDR3 runs to 15 residues. The V gene's germline CDR1 is SGHDN and CDR2 FVKESK. The CDR3 coding sequence is TGTGCCAGCAGCCACTCGTACCTAGGGAGGAATGAGCAGTTCTTC. Translating it yields CASSHSYLGRNEQFF. Variable domain in full (rest from reference TRBV14 and TRBJ2-1): EAGVTQFPSHSVIEKGQTVTLRCDPISGHDNLYWYRRVMGKEIKFLLHFVKESKQDESGMPNNRFLAERTGGTYSTLKVQPAELEDSGVYFCASSHSYLGRNEQFFGPGTRLTVL.

V is TRBV5-1 and J is TRBJ2-6, with D perhaps matching TRBD1 (6 bases). V was shortened by 4 bases and J by 4 bases, with 9 bases between the two germline ends. The CDR3 length is 14 residues. Germline V gene data show CDR1 as SGHRS and CDR2 as YFSETQ. This chain's CDR3 is CASSDTGGANVLTF. The CDR3 DNA is TGCGCCAGCAGCGATACAGGGGGGGCCAACGTCCTGACTTTC. Looking up the rest from reference TRBV5-1 and TRBJ2-6 gives the full variable domain: KAGVTQTPRYLIKTRGQQVTLSCSPISGHRSVSWYQQTPGQGLQFLFEYFSETQRNKGNFPGRFSGRQFSNSRSEMNVSTLELGDSALYLCASSDTGGANVLTFGAGSRLTVL.

The genes are TRBV27 and TRBJ2-3, with D possibly matching TRBD2 (6 bases). The CDR3 runs 16 residues. CDR1 is MNHEY, CDR2 SMNVEV, per germline (reference sequence). Trimming cost V 5 bases and J 5 bases, with 20 bases left between them. The CDR3 DNA reads TGTGCCAGCAGTACCTACGGGACTCGCGTCGGAGATACGCAGTATTTT. It yields the protein CASSTYGTRVGDTQYF.

Notes on this clone: A read error may produce the germline difference seen at one junction end. The chain uses TRBV5-6 and TRBJ1-1; D is undetermined. CDR1 and CDR2 from the germline V gene are SGHDT and YYEEEE. The length of the CDR3 is 13 residues. CDR3 residues: CASSLERNTEAFF. In nucleotides, the CDR3 is TGTGCCAGCAGCTTGGAGAGGAACACGGAAGCTTTCTTT. The whole variable domain, remainder taken from reference TRBV5-6 and TRBJ1-1, is DAGVTQSPTHLIKTRGQQVTLRCSPKSGHDTVSWYQQALGQGPQFIFQYYEEEERQRGNFPDRFSGHQFPNYSSELNVNALLLGDSALYLCASSLERNTEAFFGQGTRLTVV.

The rearrangement joins TRBV5-6 to TRBJ2-2, with 8 nucleotides matching TRBD1. Germline V CDR1 and CDR2: SGHDT, YYEEEE. This CDR3 contains 16 residues. V was clipped by 5 bases and J by 5 bases; unmatched bases: 11. The CDR3 protein is CASRSTARGRTGELFF. Written as DNA, the CDR3 is TGTGCCAGCAGGTCAACTGCCAGGGGGCGGACCGGGGAGCTGTTTTTT.

This chain connects TRBV2 to TRBJ1-1; D ambiguous. Germline-derived CDR1 and CDR2 are SNHLY and FYNNEI. This CDR3 spans 12 amino acids. V was cut by 8 bases and J by 6 bases, with 13 bases left in between. The CDR3 coding sequence is TGTGCCAGCCGGGGTTTTAACGCTGAAGCTTTCTTT. Protein sequence: CASRGFNAEAFF.